The T cell receptor beta chain described here comes from a study of spatial heterogeneity in lung cancer. Points from the study as a whole: The appearance of ubiquitous expanded tumor TCRs in blood was greater at resection than follow-up.

The time point: blood at routine non-recurrence follow-up after resection. Trimming cost V 4 bases and J 4 bases, with 19 bases left between them. The V gene's germline CDR1 is MRHNA and CDR2 SNTAGT. The CDR3 totals 16 residues. This clonotype was detected many times. Its antigen is as yet unknown. TCRdb reanalysed the 5' RACE reads using MiXCR and keeps one entry per CDR3 protein. The data hold roughly 46,000 distinct CDR3 sequences, with over 9.5% observed a single time. The chain employs TRBV6-4 and TRBJ1-2; the D gene is possibly TRBD1 (5 bases). The sample in question was PBMCs, obtained at follow-up. The sequence was collected from a male donor with early-stage non-small cell lung cancer. The CDR3 bases are TGTGCCAGCAGTGGGCCAGGGTCGTTTAGGAGCTATGGCTACACCTTC. This gives the protein CASSGPGSFRSYGYTF.